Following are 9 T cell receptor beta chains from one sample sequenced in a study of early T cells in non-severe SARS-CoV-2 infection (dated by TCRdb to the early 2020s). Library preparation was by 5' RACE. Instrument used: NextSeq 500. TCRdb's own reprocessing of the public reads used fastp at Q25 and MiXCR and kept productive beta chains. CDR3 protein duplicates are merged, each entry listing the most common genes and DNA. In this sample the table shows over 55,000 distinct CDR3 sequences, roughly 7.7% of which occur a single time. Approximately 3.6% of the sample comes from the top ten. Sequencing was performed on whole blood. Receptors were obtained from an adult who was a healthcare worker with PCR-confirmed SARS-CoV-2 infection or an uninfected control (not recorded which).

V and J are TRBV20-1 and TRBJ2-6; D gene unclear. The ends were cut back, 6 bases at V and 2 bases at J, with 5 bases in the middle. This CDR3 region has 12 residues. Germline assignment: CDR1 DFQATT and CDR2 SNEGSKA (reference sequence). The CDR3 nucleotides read TGCAGTGCCCAACCTGGGGCCAACGTCCTGACTTTC. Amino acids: CSAQPGANVLTF.

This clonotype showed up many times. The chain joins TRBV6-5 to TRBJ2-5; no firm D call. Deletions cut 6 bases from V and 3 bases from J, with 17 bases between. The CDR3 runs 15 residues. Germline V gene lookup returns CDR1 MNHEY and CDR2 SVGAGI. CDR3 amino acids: CASRPSWARKETQYF. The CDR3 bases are TGTGCCAGCAGGCCTTCCTGGGCCAGAAAAGAGACCCAGTACTTC.

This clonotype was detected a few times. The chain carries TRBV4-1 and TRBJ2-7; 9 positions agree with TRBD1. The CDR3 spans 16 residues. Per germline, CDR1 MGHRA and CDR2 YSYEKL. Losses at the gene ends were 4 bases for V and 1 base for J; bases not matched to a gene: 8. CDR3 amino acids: CASSPLVGQGSYEQYF. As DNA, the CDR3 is TGCGCCAGCAGCCCTTTGGTGGGACAGGGATCCTACGAGCAGTACTTC.

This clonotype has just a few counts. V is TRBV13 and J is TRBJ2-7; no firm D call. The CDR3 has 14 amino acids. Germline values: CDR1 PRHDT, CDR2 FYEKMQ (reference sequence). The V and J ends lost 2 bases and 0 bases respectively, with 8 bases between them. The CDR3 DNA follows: TGTGCCAGCAGCTTACGGGTCAGCTCCTACGAGCAGTACTTC. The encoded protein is CASSLRVSSYEQYF. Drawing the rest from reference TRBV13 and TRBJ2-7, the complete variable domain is AAGVIQSPRHLIKEKRETATLKCYPIPRHDTVYWYQQGPGQDPQFLISFYEKMQSDKGSIPDRFSAQQFSDYHSELNMSSLELGDSALYFCASSLRVSSYEQYFGPGTRLTVT.

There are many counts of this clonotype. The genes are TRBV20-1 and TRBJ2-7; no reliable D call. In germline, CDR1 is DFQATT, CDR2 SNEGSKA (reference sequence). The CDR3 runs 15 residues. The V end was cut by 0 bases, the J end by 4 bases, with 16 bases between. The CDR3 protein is CSARDVGATVYEQYF. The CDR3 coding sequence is TGCAGTGCTAGAGATGTCGGAGCAACTGTGTACGAGCAGTACTTC.

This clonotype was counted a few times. The CDR3 spells CASSSPGRGQSGYTF. CDR3 coding DNA: TGTGCCAGCAGCTCCCCGGGAAGGGGGCAGAGTGGCTACACCTTC. The genes are TRBV7-8 and TRBJ1-2, with 7 bases aligning to TRBD1. V lost 4 bases, J lost 7 bases, and 12 bases stayed unmatched. Germline CDR1 and CDR2: SGHVS and FQNEAQ. The CDR3 is 15 amino acids.

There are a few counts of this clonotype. The CDR3 region has the DNA TGTGCCTGGAGTGTACTTAGGGATACGCAGTATTTT. It translates to CAWSVLRDTQYF. The chain joins TRBV30 to TRBJ2-3; D not certain. The CDR3 contains 12 residues. CDR1 is GTSNPN and CDR2 is SVGIG in the germline V gene (reference sequence). V was shortened by 0 bases and J by 6 bases, with 7 bases between the two germline ends.

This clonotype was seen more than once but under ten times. The CDR3 here is CASSLGPDTEAFF. DNA for the CDR3: TGTGCCAGCAGCTTAGGCCCAGACACTGAAGCTTTCTTT. The chain uses TRBV7-3 and TRBJ1-1, with no clear D. This CDR3 comprises 13 residues. V was shortened by 2 bases and J by 3 bases, with 7 bases between the two germline ends. Germline V gene data show CDR1 as SGHTA and CDR2 as FQGTGA.

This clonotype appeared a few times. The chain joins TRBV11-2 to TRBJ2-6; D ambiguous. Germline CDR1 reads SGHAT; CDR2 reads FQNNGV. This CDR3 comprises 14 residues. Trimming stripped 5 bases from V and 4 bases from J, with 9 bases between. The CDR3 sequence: CASSKVSGANVLTF. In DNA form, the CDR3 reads TGTGCCAGCAGCAAAGTCTCCGGGGCCAACGTCCTGACTTTC.